This T cell receptor (beta chain) was captured in a study of human T cells and chemical hapten exposure (dated by TCRdb to 2020 to 2023). General notes on the study: For sensitization, 2% DPC in acetone was applied to a 2 cm by 2 cm area of upper inner arm skin. Patch tests used Finn chambers with 0.01% DPC on the upper back, scored after 6 days by International Contact Dermatitis Research Group standards. Libraries were pooled for sequencing, and per-sample TCR yields varied mainly because of small differences in library volumes within the pool. Blood samples were taken from patients before sensitization (week 0) and then at 2, 6 and about 24 weeks after DPC sensitization. Blood for TCR sequencing was provided by twenty-nine alopecia patients at one to four time points (pre-sensitization, 2, 6 and 24 weeks). Peripheral blood TCR repertoire changes were tracked in vivo in alopecia patients during primary and secondary sensitization to the hapten diphenylcyclopropenone (DPC). Most of the patients in the cohort were female, and the cohort covered alopecia areata with under or over 50% scalp involvement, alopecia totalis and alopecia universalis. Weekly therapeutic DPC doses were additionally applied to the scalp of patients throughout the roughly 25-week study period.

This clonotype occurred many times. What antigen it recognizes has not been identified. No base quality values were provided; no much bigger clone lies one nucleotide off. Taken with the paper, the label for time point translates to: patch test 2, 6 weeks after DPC sensitization. In light of the paper, this sample's treatment or condition label describes: therapeutic diphenylcyclopropenone sensitization with weekly scalp DPC. Blood at each patch-test visit was drawn before the patch test was applied. Patients were eligible if aged 18 to 70, diagnosed with alopecia and judged suitable for DPC therapy, and pregnant patients were excluded. Unfractionated whole blood was collected in Tempus Blood RNA tubes, and total RNA was extracted from that blood. What the study reported, not specific to this receptor: Repeated subsampling changed both the strength of the expansion versus patch-test correlation and the threshold at which that correlation became significant. Expanded TCRs formed significantly more large CDR3 similarity clusters than pre-sensitization or healthy control sets, consistent with antigen-driven responses. Alopecia, a presumed autoimmune disease, was present in all patients, so the immune response of the patients might differ from that of healthy individuals. Patch test score correlated positively with the number of PT1 expanded TCRs, reaching significance at thresholds 8, 16 and 32 but not at 4. The number of TCRs above 1 in 1000 frequency did not change with DPC sensitization; there was no evidence of global repertoire structure alterations.

Cut back by 2 bases and 0 bases, the V and J ends lie 8 bases apart. The CDR3 starts with the cysteine, ends with the phenylalanine, and has 15 residues. Left in the record is the CDR3 DNA by itself, 45 bases read in frame from the first base. CDR1 LGHNA and CDR2 YSLEER were looked up in the germline V gene. The library was obtained by RACE. These reads were obtained on a NextSeq 500. During library preparation, unique molecular identifiers were attached to individual cDNA molecules so that TCRs could be counted in a quantitative, reproducible way. For every blood RNA sample, sequencing covered both the TCR alpha and TCR beta chains. As for the original processing: The median number of TCRs per sample was roughly 100,000, ranging from roughly 20,000 to 700,000. V, J and CDR3 annotation of the TCR reads was carried out using the Decombinator software suite. To make PS versus PT1 abundance plots, every sample was subsampled to the same number of TCRs (28,000). TCRs were defined as expanded if absent before sensitization and observed at least eight times at the 2-week time point. TCRdb applied fastp at Q25 and MiXCR to the public reads, then kept only in-frame beta chains. Each CDR3 protein appears once, grouped with its most common genes and DNA. The V and J calls, along with clone size, are taken from TCRdb and not from the paper's own processing. In this sample the table shows about 400,000 distinct CDR3 sequences, 6% to 7% of which occur a single time. The ten largest clones take up over 5.5% of the sample.

The receptor comes from a woman under 30 with alopecia areata. Some clones in this sample may be carry-over from other donors' samples. The V and J genes are TRBV4-3 and TRBJ1-3; TRBD1 is a possible D gene, resting on 5 matching bases. The specimen was whole blood, collected in connection with sensitization to the hapten diphenylcyclopropenone (DPC). The CDR3 region has the sequence CASSQQGSSGNTIYF. The bases read TGCGCCAGCAGCCAACAGGGTAGCTCTGGAAACACCATATATTTT.